This record concerns one T cell receptor (beta chain) sequence. Its target is not known. This specimen belongs to a study of PD-L1 blockade in urothelial cancer. Overall study: Male sex and bladder-origin urothelial cancer characterized most of the roughly 29 patients.

Method: immunoSEQ multiplex PCR; TCRdb's copy keeps in-frame clones and lacks some. The table records 40,000 to 55,000 clones, around 88% of them present only once. Findings and limits, study-wide: At 3 weeks on treatment, tumor-associated clones expanded more with durable benefit.

CDR1 is SGHAT, CDR2 FQDESV, per germline (reference sequence). CDR3 size: 17 residues. The V end was cut by 5 bases, the J end by 3 bases, with 22 bases between. The time point here: peripheral blood 6 weeks after treatment start. This specimen was PBMCs, taken around atezolizumab (anti-PD-L1) treatment. This sequence was found in a man aged 55 to 70 with urothelial cancer. This rearrangement joins TRBV11-1 to TRBJ2-5, with D maybe TRBD1 (5 bases). CDR3 DNA sequence: TGTGCCAGCAGCCGTGGGGCAGTTAGGACAAGGGAAGAGACCCAGTACTTC. Protein product: CASSRGAVRTREETQYF.